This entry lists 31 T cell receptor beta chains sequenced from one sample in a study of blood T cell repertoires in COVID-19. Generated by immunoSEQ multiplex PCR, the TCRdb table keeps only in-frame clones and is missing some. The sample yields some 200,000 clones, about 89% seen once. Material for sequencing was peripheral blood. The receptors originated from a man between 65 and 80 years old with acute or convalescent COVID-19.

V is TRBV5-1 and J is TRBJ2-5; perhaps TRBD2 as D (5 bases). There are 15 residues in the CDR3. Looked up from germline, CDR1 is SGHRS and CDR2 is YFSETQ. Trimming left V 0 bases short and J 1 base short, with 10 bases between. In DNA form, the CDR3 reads TGCGCCAGCAGCTTGGGATGGAGGTCCCAAGAGACCCAGTACTTC. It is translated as CASSLGWRSQETQYF.

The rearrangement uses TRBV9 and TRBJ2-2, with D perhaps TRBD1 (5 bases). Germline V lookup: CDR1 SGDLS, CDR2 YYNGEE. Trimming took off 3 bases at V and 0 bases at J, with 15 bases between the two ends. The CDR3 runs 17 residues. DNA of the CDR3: TGTGCCAGCAGCGACCCAAGGGGCAGTGCGAACACCGGGGAGCTGTTTTTT. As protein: CASSDPRGSANTGELFF.

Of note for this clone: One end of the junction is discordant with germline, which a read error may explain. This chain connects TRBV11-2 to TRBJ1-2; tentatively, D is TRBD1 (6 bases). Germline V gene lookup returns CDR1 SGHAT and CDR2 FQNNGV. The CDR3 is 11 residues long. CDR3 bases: TGTGCCAGCAGCTTAGTTACAGGGCGAAACTTC. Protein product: CASSLVTGRNF. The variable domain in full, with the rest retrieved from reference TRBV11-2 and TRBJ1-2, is EAGVAQSPRYKIIEKRQSVAFWCNPISGHATLYWYQQILGQGPKLLIQFQNNGVVDDSQLPKDRFSAERLKGVDSTLKIQPAKLEDSAVYLCASSLVTGRNFGSGTRLTVV.

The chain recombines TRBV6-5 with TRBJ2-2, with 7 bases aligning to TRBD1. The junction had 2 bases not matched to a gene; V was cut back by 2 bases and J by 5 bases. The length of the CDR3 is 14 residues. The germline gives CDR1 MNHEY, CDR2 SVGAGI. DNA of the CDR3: TGTGCCAGCAGTTACGACAGGGTTACCGGGGAGCTGTTTTTT. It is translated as CASSYDRVTGELFF.

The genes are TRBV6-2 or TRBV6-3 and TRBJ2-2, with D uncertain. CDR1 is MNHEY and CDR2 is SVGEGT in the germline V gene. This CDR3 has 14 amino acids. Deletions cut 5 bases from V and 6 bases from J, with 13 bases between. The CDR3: CASSQPGYPGELFF. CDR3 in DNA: TGTGCCAGCAGTCAACCCGGGTACCCCGGGGAGCTGTTTTTT.

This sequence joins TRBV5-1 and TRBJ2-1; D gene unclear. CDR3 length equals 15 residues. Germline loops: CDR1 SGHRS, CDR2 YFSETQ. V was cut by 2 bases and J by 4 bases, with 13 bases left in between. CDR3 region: CASSFWSENYNEQFF. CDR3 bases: TGCGCCAGCAGCTTTTGGAGCGAGAATTACAATGAGCAGTTCTTC. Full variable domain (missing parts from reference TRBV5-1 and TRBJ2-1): KAGVTQTPRYLIKTRGQQVTLSCSPISGHRSVSWYQQTPGQGLQFLFEYFSETQRNKGNFPGRFSGRQFSNSRSEMNVSTLELGDSALYLCASSFWSENYNEQFFGPGTRLTVL.

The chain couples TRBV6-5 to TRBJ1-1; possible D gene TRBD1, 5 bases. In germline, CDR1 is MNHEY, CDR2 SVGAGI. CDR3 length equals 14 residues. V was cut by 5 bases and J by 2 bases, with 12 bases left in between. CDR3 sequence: CASSRQQLNTEAFF. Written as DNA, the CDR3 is TGTGCCAGCAGTAGACAGCAGCTTAACACTGAAGCTTTCTTT.

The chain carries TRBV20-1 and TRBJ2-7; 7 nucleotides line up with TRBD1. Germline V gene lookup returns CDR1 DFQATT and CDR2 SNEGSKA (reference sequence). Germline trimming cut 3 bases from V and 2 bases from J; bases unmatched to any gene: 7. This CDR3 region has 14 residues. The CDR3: CSASPQGVAYEQYF. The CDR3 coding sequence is TGCAGTGCTAGTCCGCAGGGGGTGGCCTACGAGCAGTACTTC.

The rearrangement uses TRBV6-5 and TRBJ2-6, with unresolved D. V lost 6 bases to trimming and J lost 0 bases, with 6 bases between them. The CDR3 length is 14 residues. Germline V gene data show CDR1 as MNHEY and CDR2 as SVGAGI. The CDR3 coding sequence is TGTGCCAGCAGCTCGGTCTCTGGGGCCAACGTCCTGACTTTC. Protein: CASSSVSGANVLTF.

The CDR3 bases are TGTGCCAGCAGCCAGGCGGGGGCGATAACCTTC. Protein product: CASSQAGAITF. This chain connects TRBV3-1 (or the pseudogene TRBV3-2) to TRBJ1-2; D may be TRBD1 (6 bases). Trimming took 3 bases from V and 14 from J, leaving 13 bases between them. Germline V gene sequence: CDR1 LGHDT, CDR2 YNNKEL (reference sequence). This CDR3 region has 11 residues.

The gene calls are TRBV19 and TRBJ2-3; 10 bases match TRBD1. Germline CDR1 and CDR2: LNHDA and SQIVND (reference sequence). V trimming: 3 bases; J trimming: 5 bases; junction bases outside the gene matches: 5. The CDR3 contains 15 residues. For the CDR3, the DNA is TGTGCCAGTAGTATCTGGACAGGGGGAGAAGATACGCAGTATTTT. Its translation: CASSIWTGGEDTQYF.

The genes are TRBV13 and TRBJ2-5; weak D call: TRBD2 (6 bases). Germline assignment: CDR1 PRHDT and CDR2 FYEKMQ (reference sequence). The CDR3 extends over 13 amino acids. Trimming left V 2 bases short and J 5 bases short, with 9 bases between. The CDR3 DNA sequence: TGTGCCAGCAGCTTAACGGGAGAGGAGACCCAGTACTTC. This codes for CASSLTGEETQYF.

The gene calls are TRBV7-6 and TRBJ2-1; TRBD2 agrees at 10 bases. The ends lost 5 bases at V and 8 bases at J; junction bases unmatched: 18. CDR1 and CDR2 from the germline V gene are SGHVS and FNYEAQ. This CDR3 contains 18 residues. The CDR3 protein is CASSPTSGIVRIRDEQFF. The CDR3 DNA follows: TGTGCCAGCAGCCCCACTAGCGGGATAGTACGTATCAGGGATGAGCAGTTCTTC.

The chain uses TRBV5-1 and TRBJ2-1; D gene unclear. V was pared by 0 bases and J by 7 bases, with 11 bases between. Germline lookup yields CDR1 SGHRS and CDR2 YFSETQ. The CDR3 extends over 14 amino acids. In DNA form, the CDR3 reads TGCGCCAGCAGCTTGGTTTCCTCCTTGAATGAGCAGTTCTTC. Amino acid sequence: CASSLVSSLNEQFF.

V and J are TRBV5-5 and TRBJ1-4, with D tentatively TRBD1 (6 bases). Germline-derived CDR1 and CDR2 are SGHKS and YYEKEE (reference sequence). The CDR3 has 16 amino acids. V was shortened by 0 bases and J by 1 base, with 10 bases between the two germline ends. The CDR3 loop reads CASSLVGRGTNEKLFF. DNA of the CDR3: TGTGCCAGCAGCTTGGTAGGCAGGGGAACTAATGAAAAACTGTTTTTT.

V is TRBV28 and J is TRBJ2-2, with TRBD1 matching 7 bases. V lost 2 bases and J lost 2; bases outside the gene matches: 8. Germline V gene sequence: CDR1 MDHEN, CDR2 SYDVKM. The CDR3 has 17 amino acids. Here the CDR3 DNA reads TGTGCCAGCAGTTTAGACAGGGTGAGGGCCAACACCGGGGAGCTGTTTTTT. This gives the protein CASSLDRVRANTGELFF.

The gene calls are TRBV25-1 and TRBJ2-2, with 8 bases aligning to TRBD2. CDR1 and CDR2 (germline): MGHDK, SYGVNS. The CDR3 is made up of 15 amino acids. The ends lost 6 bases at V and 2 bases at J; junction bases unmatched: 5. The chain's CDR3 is CASSPTSVNTGELFF. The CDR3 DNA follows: TGTGCCAGCAGCCCGACTAGCGTTAACACCGGGGAGCTGTTTTTT.

CDR3 sequence: CASSIDRGDKETQYF. The CDR3 DNA follows: TGTGCCAGTAGTATAGACAGGGGGGATAAAGAGACCCAGTACTTC. The chain uses TRBV19 and TRBJ2-5, with D perhaps matching TRBD1 (7 bases). Germline V gene sequence: CDR1 LNHDA, CDR2 SQIVND (reference sequence). The CDR3 loop spans 15 amino acids. Trimming shortened V by 0 bases and J by 3 bases, and 11 bases separated the two germline ends. Combining the CDR3 with reference TRBV19 and TRBJ2-5 gives the whole variable domain DGGITQSPKYLFRKEGQNVTLSCEQNLNHDAMYWYRQDPGQGLRLIYYSQIVNDFQKGDIAEGYSVSREKKESFPLTVTSAQKNPTAFYLCASSIDRGDKETQYFGPGTRLLVL.

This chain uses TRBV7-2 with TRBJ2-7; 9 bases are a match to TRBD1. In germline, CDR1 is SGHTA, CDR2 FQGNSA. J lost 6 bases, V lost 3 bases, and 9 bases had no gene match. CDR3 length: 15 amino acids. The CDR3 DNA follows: TGTGCCAGCAGCTTCGGTGGGACAGGGAGAGTCGAGCAGTACTTC. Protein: CASSFGGTGRVEQYF.

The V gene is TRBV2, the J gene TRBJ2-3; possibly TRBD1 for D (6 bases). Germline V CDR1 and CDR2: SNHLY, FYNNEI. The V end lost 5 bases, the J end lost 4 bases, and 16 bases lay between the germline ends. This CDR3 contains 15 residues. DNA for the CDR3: TGTGCCAGCAGTAAAGAGTCCAGGGGCGCAGATACGCAGTATTTT. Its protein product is CASSKESRGADTQYF.

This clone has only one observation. CDR3 nucleotide sequence: TGTGCCAGCAGTTTATCTCTCACAGGTTTCTCTGGAAACACCATATATTTT. Its translation: CASSLSLTGFSGNTIYF. The chain links TRBV28 to TRBJ1-3, with a weak D call TRBD1 (5 bases). This CDR3 is 17 amino acids long. Trimming pared 1 base from V and 0 bases from J, leaving 13 bases between. Germline CDR1 is MDHEN and CDR2 is SYDVKM.

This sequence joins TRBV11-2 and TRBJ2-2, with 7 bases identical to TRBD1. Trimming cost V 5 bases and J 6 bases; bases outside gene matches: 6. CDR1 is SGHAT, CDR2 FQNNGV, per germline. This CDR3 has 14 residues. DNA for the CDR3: TGTGCCAGCAGCACTAGGACAGGCGCCGGGGAGCTGTTTTTT. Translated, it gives CASSTRTGAGELFF.

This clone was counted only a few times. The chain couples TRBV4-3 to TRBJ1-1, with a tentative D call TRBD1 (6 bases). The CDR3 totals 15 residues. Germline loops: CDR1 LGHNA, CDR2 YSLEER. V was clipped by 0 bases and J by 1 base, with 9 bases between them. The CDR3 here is CASSQDTGRNTEAFF. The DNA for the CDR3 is TGCGCCAGCAGCCAAGATACAGGGAGGAACACTGAAGCTTTCTTT.

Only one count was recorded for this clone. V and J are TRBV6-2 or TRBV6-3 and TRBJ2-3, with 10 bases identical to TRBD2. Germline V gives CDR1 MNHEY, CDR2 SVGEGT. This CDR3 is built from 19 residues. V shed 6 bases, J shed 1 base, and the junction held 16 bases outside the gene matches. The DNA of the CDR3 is TGTGCCAGCAGCTTTCCTAGCGGGAGTGTAAGAATTGGCACAGATACGCAGTATTTT. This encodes CASSFPSGSVRIGTDTQYF.

The CDR3 DNA reads TGCGCCAGCAGCTTGGTCAGGGGAGAAGCTTTCTTT. Encoded protein: CASSLVRGEAFF. The rearrangement joins TRBV5-1 to TRBJ1-1; TRBD1 is a possible D gene (6 bases). Germline V gene data show CDR1 as SGHRS and CDR2 as YFSETQ. This CDR3 has 12 amino acids. V was pared by 0 bases and J by 8 bases, with 8 bases between.

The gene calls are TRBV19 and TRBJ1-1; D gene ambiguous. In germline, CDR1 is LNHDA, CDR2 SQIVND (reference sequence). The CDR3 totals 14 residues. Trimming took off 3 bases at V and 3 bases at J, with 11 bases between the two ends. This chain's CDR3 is CASSIREWDTEAFF. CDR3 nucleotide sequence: TGTGCCAGTAGTATCCGGGAATGGGACACTGAAGCTTTCTTT. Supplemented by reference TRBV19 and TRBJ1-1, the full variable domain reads DGGITQSPKYLFRKEGQNVTLSCEQNLNHDAMYWYRQDPGQGLRLIYYSQIVNDFQKGDIAEGYSVSREKKESFPLTVTSAQKNPTAFYLCASSIREWDTEAFFGQGTRLTVV.

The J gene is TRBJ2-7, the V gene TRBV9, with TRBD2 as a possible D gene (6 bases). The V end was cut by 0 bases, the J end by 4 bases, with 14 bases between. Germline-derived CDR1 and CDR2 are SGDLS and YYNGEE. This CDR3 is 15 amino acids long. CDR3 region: CASSVDGLAPYEQYF. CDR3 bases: TGTGCCAGCAGCGTAGATGGGCTAGCGCCTTACGAGCAGTACTTC.

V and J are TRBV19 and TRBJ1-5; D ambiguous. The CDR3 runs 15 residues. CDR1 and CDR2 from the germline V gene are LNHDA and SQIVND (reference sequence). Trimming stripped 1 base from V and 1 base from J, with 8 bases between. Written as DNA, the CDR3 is TGTGCCAGTAGTATAGTCTGGGAGAGCAATCAGCCCCAGCATTTT. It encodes CASSIVWESNQPQHF.

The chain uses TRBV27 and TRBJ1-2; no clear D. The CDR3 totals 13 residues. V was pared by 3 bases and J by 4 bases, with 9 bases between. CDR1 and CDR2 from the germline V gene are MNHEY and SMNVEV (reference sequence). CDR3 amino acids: CASSLSPLYGYTF. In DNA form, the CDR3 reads TGTGCCAGCAGTTTGAGTCCCCTCTATGGCTACACCTTC.

The CDR3 DNA follows: TGTGCCAGCTCACCCTTGGGACAGGGGCAATTTTTCCCTGAAGCTTTCTTT. This encodes CASSPLGQGQFFPEAFF. The chain uses TRBV18 and TRBJ1-1; 10 bases line up with TRBD1. With 3 bases clipped from V and 6 bases from J, the junction kept 13 bases outside the gene matches. The CDR3 has 17 amino acids. In germline, CDR1 is KGHSH, CDR2 LQKENI.

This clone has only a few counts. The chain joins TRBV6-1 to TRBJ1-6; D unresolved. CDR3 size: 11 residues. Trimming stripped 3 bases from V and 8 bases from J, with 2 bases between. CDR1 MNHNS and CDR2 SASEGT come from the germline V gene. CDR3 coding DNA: TGTGCCAGCAGTGACGATTCACCCCTCCACTTT. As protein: CASSDDSPLHF.